The 22 T cell receptor beta chains given below trace back to one sample, sequenced in a study of T cell responses to AZD1222 COVID-19 vaccine. Assay used: immunoSEQ multiplex PCR; TCRdb lists only in-frame clones, some missing. The sample includes 200,000 to 250,000 clones, about 94% of them seen just once. The sequencing used peripheral blood, collected 28 days after the second dose of the MenACWY control vaccine. These receptors came from an adult who received the MenACWY meningococcal vaccine as a control.

The V gene is TRBV7-2, the J gene TRBJ2-5; 9 bases map to TRBD1. CDR1 is SGHTA and CDR2 is FQGNSA in the germline V gene. The CDR3 is 13 residues long. J gave up 2 bases and V 11 bases, and 6 bases lay outside the gene matches. The CDR3 spells CAGNRGPQETQYF. For the CDR3, the DNA is TGTGCCGGGAACAGGGGGCCACAAGAGACCCAGTACTTC.

The V gene is TRBV7-9, the J gene TRBJ1-1; the D is unclear. This CDR3 contains 13 residues. The germline CDR1 and CDR2 sequences are SEHNR and FQNEAQ (reference sequence). V was clipped by 10 bases and J by 3 bases, with 15 bases between them. In nucleotides, the CDR3 is TGTGCCACCGCTAGACCAGGCGACACTGAAGCTTTCTTT. This codes for CATARPGDTEAFF.

The CDR3 bases are TGTGCCAGTAGTATGGAGGAAATCACCTTC. The encoded protein is CASSMEEITF. This chain links TRBV19 with TRBJ1-2; D is undetermined. In germline, CDR1 is LNHDA, CDR2 SQIVND (reference sequence). The V end lost 3 bases, the J end lost 13 bases, and 9 bases lay between the germline ends. The CDR3 covers 10 residues.

This clone was picked up one time. The V call is TRBV9, the J call TRBJ1-2; D is possibly TRBD1 (6 bases). V was clipped by 4 bases and J by 3 bases, with 19 bases between them. Per the germline V gene, CDR1 is SGDLS and CDR2 is YYNGEE. This CDR3 contains 16 residues. The CDR3 region has the DNA TGTGCCAGCAGCAGCAGGGGAGATACCCGGGACTATGGCTACACCTTC. Translation gives CASSSRGDTRDYGYTF.

The genes are TRBV28 and TRBJ2-7, with D unclear. The CDR3 extends over 13 amino acids. The ends were cut back, 3 bases at V and 2 bases at J, with 8 bases in the middle. Germline V gene sequence: CDR1 MDHEN, CDR2 SYDVKM. CDR3 nucleotides: TGTGCCAGCAGTTTGACGGGCACCTACGAGCAGTACTTC. This codes for CASSLTGTYEQYF. The full variable domain, completed using reference TRBV28 and TRBJ2-7, is DVKVTQSSRYLVKRTGEKVFLECVQDMDHENMFWYRQDPGLGLRLIYFSYDVKMKEKGDIPEGYSVSREKKERFSLILESASTNQTSMYLCASSLTGTYEQYFGPGTRLTVT.

The V call is TRBV5-1, the J call TRBJ2-1; TRBD1 aligns across 10 bases. CDR1 SGHRS and CDR2 YFSETQ come from the germline V gene. Trimming at V came to 3 bases and at J to 5 bases, leaving 2 bases not matched to a gene. CDR3 length: 14 amino acids. Here the CDR3 DNA reads TGCGCCAGCAGCTCGGGACAGGGGAACAATGAGCAGTTCTTC. It is translated as CASSSGQGNNEQFF.

The rearrangement links TRBV5-4 to TRBJ2-1; TRBD1 might be the D (7 bases). The V end was cut by 3 bases, the J end by 0 bases, with 10 bases between. This CDR3 is 15 amino acids long. Germline assignment: CDR1 SGHNT and CDR2 YYREEE (reference sequence). The CDR3 DNA reads TGTGCCAGCAGCTGGGGGGACAGCTCCTACAATGAGCAGTTCTTC. This encodes CASSWGDSSYNEQFF.

V and J are TRBV19 and TRBJ2-1; D unresolved. Trimming left V 0 bases short and J 0 bases short, with 15 bases between. Germline values: CDR1 LNHDA, CDR2 SQIVND (reference sequence). This CDR3 region has 18 residues. CDR3 protein: CASSIESRTLSSYNEQFF. CDR3 bases: TGTGCCAGTAGTATAGAAAGCCGGACGCTAAGCTCCTACAATGAGCAGTTCTTC.

The CDR3 protein is CASQGVLPTYEQYF. CDR3 bases: TGTGCCAGTCAGGGGGTCCTCCCGACCTACGAGCAGTACTTC. The chain links TRBV11-3 to TRBJ2-7, with 7 bases that match TRBD1. V shed 9 bases and J 2 bases; nucleotides not matched to a gene: 10. This CDR3 has 14 amino acids. CDR1 is SGHNT and CDR2 is YENEEA in the germline V gene. Variable domain in full (rest from reference TRBV11-3 and TRBJ2-7): EAGVVQSPRYKIIEKKQPVAFWCNPISGHNTLYWYLQNLGQGPELLIRYENEEAVDDSQLPKDRFSAERLKGVDSTLKIQPAELGDSAVYLCASQGVLPTYEQYFGPGTRLTVT.

The CDR3 DNA reads as TGTGCCACCAGTGATAAAAGGACAGGGGGCGGCTATGGCTACACCTTC. This encodes CATSDKRTGGGYGYTF. The chain carries TRBV24-1 and TRBJ1-2; 11 nucleotides align to TRBD1. Germline-derived CDR1 and CDR2 are KGHDR and SFDVKD. V lost 3 bases and J lost 4; bases outside the gene matches: 6. The CDR3 covers 16 residues.

This sequence joins TRBV2 and TRBJ1-1; no definite D call. V lost 4 bases and J lost 2, with 11 bases in between. The CDR3 loop spans 14 amino acids. CDR1 and CDR2 from the germline V gene are SNHLY and FYNNEI. The CDR3 is CASSGAGSNTEAFF. For the CDR3, the DNA is TGTGCCAGCAGTGGGGCAGGATCAAACACTGAAGCTTTCTTT.

This rearrangement joins TRBV4-1 to TRBJ1-3; TRBD1 might be the D (6 bases). CDR1 is MGHRA, CDR2 YSYEKL, per germline. V lost 1 base and J 3 bases, leaving 10 bases between the germline ends. The CDR3 sequence is 15 residues long. This CDR3 reads CASSQATGSGNTIYF. The CDR3 region has the DNA TGCGCCAGCAGCCAAGCCACAGGGAGTGGAAACACCATATATTTT.

Concerning this clone: The same CDR3 also results from other DNA sequences found in this sample. The chain employs TRBV11-2 and TRBJ2-7, with TRBD1 matching 11 bases. This CDR3 is 14 amino acids long. J was trimmed by 2 bases and V by 3 bases; bases with no gene match: 0. Germline loops: CDR1 SGHAT, CDR2 FQNNGV. The CDR3 DNA reads as TGTGCCAGCAGCTTGGGACAGGGGGCCTACGAGCAGTACTTC. Amino acid sequence: CASSLGQGAYEQYF.

CDR3 protein: CASTGDTANTGELFF. The CDR3 nucleotides read TGTGCCAGCACCGGGGACACCGCGAACACCGGGGAGCTGTTTTTT. The chain combines TRBV6-5 with TRBJ2-2; a weak D match, TRBD1 (6 bases). Germline V gene lookup returns CDR1 MNHEY and CDR2 SVGAGI. This CDR3 comprises 15 residues. The ends were cut back, 7 bases at V and 0 bases at J, with 12 bases in the middle.

The chain uses TRBV3-1 (or the pseudogene TRBV3-2) and TRBJ2-5; D perhaps matches TRBD2 (6 bases). Germline loops: CDR1 LGHDT, CDR2 YNNKEL (reference sequence). This CDR3 spans 13 amino acids. The ends were cut back, 2 bases at V and 4 bases at J, with 8 bases in the middle. DNA for the CDR3: TGTGCCAGCAGCCAACTGGGGGGAGAGACCCAGTACTTC. As protein: CASSQLGGETQYF.

This clone occurred once. The chain is built from TRBV10-3 and TRBJ2-7, with 11 bases identical to TRBD1. V lost 7 bases, J lost 12 bases, and 5 bases stayed unmatched. This CDR3 is built from 11 residues. Germline V gene sequence: CDR1 ENHRY, CDR2 SYGVKD. The CDR3 reads CAITGTGGLYF. The CDR3 bases are TGTGCCATCACTGGGACAGGGGGTTTGTACTTC.

The V and J genes are TRBV6-5 and TRBJ1-1; D gene ambiguous. The CDR3 has 12 amino acids. The V end lost 4 bases, the J end lost 4 bases, and 7 bases lay between the germline ends. In germline, CDR1 is MNHEY, CDR2 SVGAGI. This CDR3 is CASSSGLTEAFF. As DNA, the CDR3 is TGTGCCAGCAGTTCAGGCCTCACTGAAGCTTTCTTT.

The gene calls are TRBV19 and TRBJ1-6; D is undetermined. Germline values: CDR1 LNHDA, CDR2 SQIVND (reference sequence). This CDR3 spans 15 amino acids. V dropped 4 bases and J dropped 7 bases, with 14 bases sitting between them. CDR3 sequence (DNA): TGTGCCAGTAGTAGTACGATGGGTGGGAATTCACCCCTCCACTTT. It yields the protein CASSSTMGGNSPLHF.

This clone was detected only once. The chain has TRBV6-5 and TRBJ1-2; D unclear. CDR3 size: 12 residues. Germline CDR1 MNHEY, CDR2 SVGAGI. Trimming cost V 6 bases and J 8 bases, with 13 bases left between them. For the CDR3, the DNA is TGTGCCAGCAGGGCTCAAGTGGGAGGCTACACCTTC. This encodes CASRAQVGGYTF.

The chain has TRBV7-9 and TRBJ2-2; D ambiguous. From germline, CDR1 is SEHNR and CDR2 FQNEAQ (reference sequence). The CDR3 runs 13 residues. Trimming removed 5 bases at V and 8 bases at J, with 12 bases between. CDR3 in DNA: TGTGCCAGCAGCGAAGGGATCACGGGGGAGCTGTTTTTT. The encoded protein is CASSEGITGELFF.

The chain recombines TRBV12-5 with TRBJ2-1, with 11 bases that match TRBD1. The CDR3 covers 14 residues. Germline V gene lookup returns CDR1 LGHNT and CDR2 FRNRAP. Unmatched junction bases numbered 3, after V lost 4 bases and J lost 7 bases. CDR3 nucleotide sequence: TGTGCTAGTGGTTCGGACAGGGGGCAAAATGAGCAGTTCTTC. This encodes CASGSDRGQNEQFF.

The gene calls are TRBV27 and TRBJ1-6; D unclear. The CDR3 totals 15 residues. V dropped 5 bases and J dropped 7 bases, with 15 bases sitting between them. The germline V gene encodes CDR1 MNHEY and CDR2 SMNVEV (reference sequence). In DNA form, the CDR3 reads TGTGCCAGCAGTGCCGCCGAGGCGAGGAATTCACCCCTCCACTTT. Residues: CASSAAEARNSPLHF.